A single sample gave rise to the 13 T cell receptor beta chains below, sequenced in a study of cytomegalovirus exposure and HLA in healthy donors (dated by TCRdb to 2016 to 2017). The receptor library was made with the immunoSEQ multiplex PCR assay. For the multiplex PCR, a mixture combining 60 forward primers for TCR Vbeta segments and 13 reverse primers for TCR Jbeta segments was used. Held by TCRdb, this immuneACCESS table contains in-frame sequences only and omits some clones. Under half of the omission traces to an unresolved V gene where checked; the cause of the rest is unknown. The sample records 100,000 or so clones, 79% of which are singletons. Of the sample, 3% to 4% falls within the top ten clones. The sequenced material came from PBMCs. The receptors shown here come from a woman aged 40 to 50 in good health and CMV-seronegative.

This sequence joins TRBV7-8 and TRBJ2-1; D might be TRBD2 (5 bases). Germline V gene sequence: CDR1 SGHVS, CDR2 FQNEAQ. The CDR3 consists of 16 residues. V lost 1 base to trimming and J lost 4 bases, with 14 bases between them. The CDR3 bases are TGTGCCAGCAGCTTAGAGAATGCGGGTATTTACAATGAGCAGTTCTTC. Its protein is CASSLENAGIYNEQFF.

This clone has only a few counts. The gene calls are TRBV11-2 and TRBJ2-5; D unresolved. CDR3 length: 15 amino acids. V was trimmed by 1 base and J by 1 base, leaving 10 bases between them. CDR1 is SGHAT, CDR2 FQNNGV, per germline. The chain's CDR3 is CASSLGGNSQETQYF. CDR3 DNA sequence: TGTGCCAGCAGCTTAGGAGGCAACTCCCAAGAGACCCAGTACTTC.

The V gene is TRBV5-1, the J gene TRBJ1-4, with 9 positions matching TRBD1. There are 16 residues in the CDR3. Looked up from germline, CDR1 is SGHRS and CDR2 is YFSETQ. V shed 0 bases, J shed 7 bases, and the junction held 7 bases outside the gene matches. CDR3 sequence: CASSLGPGTGSEKLFF. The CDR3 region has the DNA TGCGCCAGCAGCTTGGGCCCTGGGACAGGGAGTGAAAAACTGTTTTTT.

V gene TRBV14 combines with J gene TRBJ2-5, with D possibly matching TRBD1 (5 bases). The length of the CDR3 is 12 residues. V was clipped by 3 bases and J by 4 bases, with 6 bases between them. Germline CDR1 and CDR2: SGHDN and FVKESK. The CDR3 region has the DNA TGTGCCAGCAGCCACAGGGTAGAGACCCAGTACTTC. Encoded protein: CASSHRVETQYF.

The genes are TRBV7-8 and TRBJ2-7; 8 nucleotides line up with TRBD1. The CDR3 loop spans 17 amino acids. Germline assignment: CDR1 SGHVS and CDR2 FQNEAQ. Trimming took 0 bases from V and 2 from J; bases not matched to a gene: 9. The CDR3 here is CASSLAPRTGTPYEQYF. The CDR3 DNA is TGTGCCAGCAGCTTAGCTCCCAGGACAGGGACCCCCTACGAGCAGTACTTC.

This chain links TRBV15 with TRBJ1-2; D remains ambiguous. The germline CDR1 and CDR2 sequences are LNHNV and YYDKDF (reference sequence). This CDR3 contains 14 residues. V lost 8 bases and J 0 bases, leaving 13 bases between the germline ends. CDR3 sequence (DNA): TGTGCCACCCGACCGGGTAACTCTAACTATGGCTACACCTTC. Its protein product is CATRPGNSNYGYTF.

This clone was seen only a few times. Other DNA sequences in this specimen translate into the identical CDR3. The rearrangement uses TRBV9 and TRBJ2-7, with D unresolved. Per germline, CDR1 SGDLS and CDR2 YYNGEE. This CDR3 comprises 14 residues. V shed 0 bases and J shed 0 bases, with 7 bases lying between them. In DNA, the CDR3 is TGTGCCAGCAGCGTAGATGCGGCCTCCTACGAGCAGTACTTC. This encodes CASSVDAASYEQYF.

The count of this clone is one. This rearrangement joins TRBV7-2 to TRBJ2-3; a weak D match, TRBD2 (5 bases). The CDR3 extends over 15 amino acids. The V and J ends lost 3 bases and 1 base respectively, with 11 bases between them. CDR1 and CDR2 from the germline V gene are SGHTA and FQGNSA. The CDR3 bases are TGTGCCAGCAGCTTCCAGCGGTCACGCACAGATACGCAGTATTTT. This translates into CASSFQRSRTDTQYF.

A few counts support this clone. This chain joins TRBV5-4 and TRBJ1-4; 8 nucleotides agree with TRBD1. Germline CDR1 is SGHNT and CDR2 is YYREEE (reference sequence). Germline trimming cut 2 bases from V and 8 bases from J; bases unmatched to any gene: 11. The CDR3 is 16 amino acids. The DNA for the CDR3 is TGTGCCAGCAGCTTAAAAACCGGGACAGGCGGGGAAAAACTGTTTTTT. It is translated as CASSLKTGTGGEKLFF.

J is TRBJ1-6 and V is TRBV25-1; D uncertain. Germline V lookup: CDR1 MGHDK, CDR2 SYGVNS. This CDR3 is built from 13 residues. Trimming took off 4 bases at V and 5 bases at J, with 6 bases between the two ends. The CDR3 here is CASSGLNNSPLHF. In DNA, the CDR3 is TGTGCCAGCAGTGGACTGAATAATTCACCCCTCCACTTT.

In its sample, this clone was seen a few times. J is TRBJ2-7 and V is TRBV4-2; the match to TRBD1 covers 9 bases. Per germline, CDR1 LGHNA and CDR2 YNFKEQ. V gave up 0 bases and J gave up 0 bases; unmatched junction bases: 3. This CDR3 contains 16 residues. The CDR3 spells CASSQEVQGASYEQYF. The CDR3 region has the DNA TGTGCCAGCAGCCAAGAAGTACAGGGGGCCTCCTACGAGCAGTACTTC.

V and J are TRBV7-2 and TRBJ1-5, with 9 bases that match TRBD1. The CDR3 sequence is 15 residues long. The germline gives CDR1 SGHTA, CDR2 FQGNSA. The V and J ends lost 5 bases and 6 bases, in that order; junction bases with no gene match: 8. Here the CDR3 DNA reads TGTGCCAGCAGCGCCACAGGGGGCGCGGGTCAGCCCCAGCATTTT. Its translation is CASSATGGAGQPQHF.

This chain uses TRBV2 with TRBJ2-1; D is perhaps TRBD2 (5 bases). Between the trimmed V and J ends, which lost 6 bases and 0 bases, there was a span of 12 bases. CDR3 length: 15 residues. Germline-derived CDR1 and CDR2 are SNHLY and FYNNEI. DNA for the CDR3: TGTGCCAGCAGCCGGGATAGAAGCTCCTACAATGAGCAGTTCTTC. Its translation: CASSRDRSSYNEQFF. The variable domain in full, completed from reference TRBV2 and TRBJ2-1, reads EPEVTQTPSHQVTQMGQEVILRCVPISNHLYFYWYRQILGQKVEFLVSFYNNEISEKSEIFDDQFSVERPDGSNFTLKIRSTKLEDSAMYFCASSRDRSSYNEQFFGPGTRLTVL.